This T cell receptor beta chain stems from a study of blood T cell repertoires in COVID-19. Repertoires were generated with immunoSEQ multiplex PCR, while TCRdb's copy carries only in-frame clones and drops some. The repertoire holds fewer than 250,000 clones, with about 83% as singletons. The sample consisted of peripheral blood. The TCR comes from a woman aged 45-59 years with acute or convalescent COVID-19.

The CDR3 spells CASSRHSYEQYF. For the CDR3, the DNA is TGTGCCAGCAGCCGACACTCCTACGAGCAGTACTTC. V gene TRBV28 combines with J gene TRBJ2-7; D unresolved. In germline, CDR1 is MDHEN, CDR2 SYDVKM. V was pared by 6 bases and J by 0 bases, with 6 bases between. This CDR3 is built from 12 residues.